These T cell receptor beta chains were read from a single sample in a study of T-cell reconstitution after alpha-beta-depleted transplantation in children. TCRdb recomputed calls from the PCR reads with MiXCR, one row per CDR3 protein. This sample has roughly 110,000 distinct CDR3 sequences; around a tenth occur once, and the top ten carry about 34%. This specimen consisted of PBMCs, obtained before TCRalphabeta/CD19-depleted stem cell transplant. The receptors were sampled from a boy between 2 and 15 years old with acute lymphoblastic leukemia, due to receive a stem cell transplant. Both conserved end residues are part of each CDR3. D genes are given only for firm matches. The size entry is marked missing in some rows and otherwise reads once, few, many or a size class.

>TRBV7-9|.|.|TRBJ2-5
TGTGCCAGCAGCCCCCAGGGAGTGGAGACCCAGTACTTC
CASSPQGVETQYF
>TRBV5-5|many|.|TRBJ2-7
TGTGCCAGCAGGAGCAGTCCAAGCCCCTACGAGCAGTACTTC
CASRSSPSPYEQYF
>TRBV7-6|.|.|TRBJ1-6
TGTGCCAGCAGCTTTGGGGTGGCAGATAATTCACCCCTCCACTTT
CASSFGVADNSPLHF
>TRBV7-6|medium-sized|.|TRBJ2-3
TGTGCCAGCAGCACCAATCCCACAGATACGCAGTATTTT
CASSTNPTDTQYF
>TRBV29-1|.|.|TRBJ2-3
TGCAGCGTTGGACAGGGAGGGCTCCCAGATACGCAGTATTTT
CSVGQGGLPDTQYF
>TRBV3-1|.|.|TRBJ2-7
TGTGCCAGCAGCCAAGGGCGCTACGAGCAGTACTTC
CASSQGRYEQYF
>TRBV5-1|few|.|TRBJ2-1
TGCGCCAGCAGTGCAGGTCAGGTAGACAATGAGCAGTTCTTC
CASSAGQVDNEQFF
>TRBV18|.|TRBD2|TRBJ2-3
TGTGCCAGCTCATCAGCGGGAGGGCCTTCGTCAGATACGCAGTATTTT
CASSSAGGPSSDTQYF
>TRBV28|.|TRBD1|TRBJ1-2
TGTGCCAGCAGTTTACCGGGCAGGGGGGACTATGGCTACACCTTC
CASSLPGRGDYGYTF
>TRBV12-3/TRBV12-4|few|.|TRBJ2-2
TGTGCCAGCAGTTTCATTCGACAGTCCACCGGGGAGCTGTTTTTT
CASSFIRQSTGELFF
>TRBV20-1|many|TRBD1|TRBJ2-1
TGCAGTGCTATCTTGGGGACAGGGTATTATGAGCAGTTCTTC
CSAILGTGYYEQFF
>TRBV29-1|few|.|TRBJ1-1
TGCAGCGTTAGCGGGGTCGTTCGGGCTGAAGCTTTCTTT
CSVSGVVRAEAFF
>TRBV11-2|medium-sized|.|TRBJ2-7
TGTGCCAGCAGCTTAGTTACCTGGGACGAGCAGTACTTC
CASSLVTWDEQYF
>TRBV5-1|.|.|TRBJ2-1
TGCGCCAGCAGCTTGAATCCCCAATCTGAGCAGTTCTTC
CASSLNPQSEQFF
>TRBV7-2|.|.|TRBJ1-5
TGTGCCAGCAGTCGGGGGTCAAGGCAGCCCCAGCATTTT
CASSRGSRQPQHF
>TRBV20-1|few|TRBD2|TRBJ2-1
TGCAGTGCTAGAGATGCAGGGAGGGAGTCCTACAATGAGCAGTTCTTC
CSARDAGRESYNEQFF
>TRBV3-1|.|TRBD2|TRBJ2-1
TGTGCCAGCAGCCCAAGGGGGACTAGCGGGGCCTACAATGAGCAGTTCTTC
CASSPRGTSGAYNEQFF
>TRBV6-5|few|TRBD1|TRBJ2-7
TGTGCCAGCAGTTACCGGGACAGGGCCTACGAGCAGTACTTC
CASSYRDRAYEQYF
>TRBV19|.|TRBD2|TRBJ2-1
TGTGCCAGTAGTCCCACGGGGGGGCTGCTTTACAATGAGCAGTTCTTC
CASSPTGGLLYNEQFF
>TRBV7-9|.|TRBD2|TRBJ2-7
TGTGCCAGCAGCAGCACTAGCGGGGGCTACGAGCAGTACTTC
CASSSTSGGYEQYF
>TRBV20-1|.|TRBD2|TRBJ2-5
TGCAGTGCTCCTGGACTAGCTTTGGAGACCCAGTACTTC
CSAPGLALETQYF
>TRBV12-3/TRBV12-4|many|.|TRBJ1-1
TGTGCCAGCAGGATAAGGACTGAAGCTTTCTTT
CASRIRTEAFF